This T cell receptor (beta chain) is drawn from a study of Tregs in tolerant kidney transplant recipients. Unstimulated Tregs (CD4+CD25+CD127-) and CD4+CD25- non-Tregs were sorted from PBMCs. The CDR3 contains 14 residues. The germline V gene has CDR1 SQVTM and CDR2 ANQGSEA. The junction had 11 bases not matched to a gene; V was cut back by 8 bases and J by 6 bases. TCRdb keeps only in-frame clones here, not all; method: immunoSEQ multiplex PCR. The table shows tens of thousands of clones, with 91% occurring only once. The sequence came from a human donor in good health. V gene TRBV29-1 combines with J gene TRBJ2-2; the match to TRBD2 covers 8 bases. Sequenced sample: Tregs from blood. The CDR3 DNA reads TGCAGCTCCCGAGGAGCGGGGGATGCCGGGGAGCTGTTTTTT. It is translated as CSSRGAGDAGELFF.